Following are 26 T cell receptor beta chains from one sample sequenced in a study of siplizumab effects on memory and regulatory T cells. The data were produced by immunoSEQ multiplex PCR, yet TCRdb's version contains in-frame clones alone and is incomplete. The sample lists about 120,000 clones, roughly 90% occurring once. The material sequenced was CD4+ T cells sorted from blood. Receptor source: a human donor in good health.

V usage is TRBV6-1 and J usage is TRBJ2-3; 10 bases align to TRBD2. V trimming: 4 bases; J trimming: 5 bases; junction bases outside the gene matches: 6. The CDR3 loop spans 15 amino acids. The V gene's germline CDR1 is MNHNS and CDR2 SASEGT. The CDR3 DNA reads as TGTGCCAGCAGTGTACTAGCGGGGCCCGGAGATACGCAGTATTTT. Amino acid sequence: CASSVLAGPGDTQYF.

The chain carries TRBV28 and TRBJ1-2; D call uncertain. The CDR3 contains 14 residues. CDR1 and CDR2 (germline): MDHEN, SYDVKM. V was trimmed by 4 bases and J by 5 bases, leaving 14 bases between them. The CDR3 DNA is TGTGCCAGCAGTTCCCTGCACGGAGTTTATGGCTACACCTTC. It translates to CASSSLHGVYGYTF.

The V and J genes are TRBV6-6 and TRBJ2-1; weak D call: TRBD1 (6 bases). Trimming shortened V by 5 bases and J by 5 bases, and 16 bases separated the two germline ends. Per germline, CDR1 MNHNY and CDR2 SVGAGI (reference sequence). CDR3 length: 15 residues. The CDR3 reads CASSPTGFRNNEQFF. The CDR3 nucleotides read TGTGCCAGCAGTCCCACAGGGTTTAGGAACAATGAGCAGTTCTTC.

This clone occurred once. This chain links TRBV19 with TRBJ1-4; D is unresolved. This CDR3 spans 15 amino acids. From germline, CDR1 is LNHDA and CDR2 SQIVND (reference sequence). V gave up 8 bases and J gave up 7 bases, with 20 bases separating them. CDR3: CASSPSSPRGEKLFF. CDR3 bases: TGTGCCAGTTCCCCCTCGTCCCCACGGGGTGAAAAACTGTTTTTT.

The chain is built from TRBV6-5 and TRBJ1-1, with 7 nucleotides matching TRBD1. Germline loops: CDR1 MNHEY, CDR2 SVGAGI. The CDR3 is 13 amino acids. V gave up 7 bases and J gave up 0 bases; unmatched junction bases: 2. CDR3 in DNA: TGTGCCAGCACCAGGGGGGTGAACACTGAAGCTTTCTTT. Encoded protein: CASTRGVNTEAFF.

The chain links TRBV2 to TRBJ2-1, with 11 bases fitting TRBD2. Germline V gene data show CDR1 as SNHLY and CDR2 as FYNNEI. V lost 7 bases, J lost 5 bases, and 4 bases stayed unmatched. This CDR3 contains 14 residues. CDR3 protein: CASIGLAGNNEQFF. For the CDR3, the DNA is TGTGCCAGCATTGGACTAGCGGGCAACAATGAGCAGTTCTTC.

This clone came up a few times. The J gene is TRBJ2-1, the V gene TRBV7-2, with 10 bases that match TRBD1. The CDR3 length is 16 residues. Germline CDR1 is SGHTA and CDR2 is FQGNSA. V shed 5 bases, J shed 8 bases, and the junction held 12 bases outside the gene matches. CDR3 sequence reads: CASSRGTGQGSHEQFF. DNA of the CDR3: TGTGCCAGCAGCCGTGGAACGGGACAGGGGAGCCATGAGCAGTTCTTC. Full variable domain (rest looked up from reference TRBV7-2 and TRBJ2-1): GAGVSQSPSNKVTEKGKDVELRCDPISGHTALYWYRQSLGQGLEFLIYFQGNSAPDKSGLPSDRFSAERTGGSVSTLTIQRTQQEDSAVYLCASSRGTGQGSHEQFFGPGTRLTVL.

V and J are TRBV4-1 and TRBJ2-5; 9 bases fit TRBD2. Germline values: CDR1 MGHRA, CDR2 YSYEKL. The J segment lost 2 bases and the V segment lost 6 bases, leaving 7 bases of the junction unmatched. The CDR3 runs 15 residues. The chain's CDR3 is CASSLLSGRQETQYF. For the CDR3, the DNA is TGCGCCAGCAGTCTTCTCAGCGGGAGGCAAGAGACCCAGTACTTC.

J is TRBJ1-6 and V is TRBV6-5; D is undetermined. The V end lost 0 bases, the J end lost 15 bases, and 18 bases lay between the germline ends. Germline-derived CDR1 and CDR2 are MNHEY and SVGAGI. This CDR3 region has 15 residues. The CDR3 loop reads CASSYSNQGRPHLHF. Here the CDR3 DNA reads TGTGCCAGCAGTTACTCGAATCAAGGCCGACCTCACCTCCACTTT.

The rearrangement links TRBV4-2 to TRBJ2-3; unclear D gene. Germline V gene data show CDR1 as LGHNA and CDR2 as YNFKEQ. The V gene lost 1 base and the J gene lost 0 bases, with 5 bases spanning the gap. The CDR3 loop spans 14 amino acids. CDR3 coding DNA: TGTGCCAGCAGCCAAGGACTTAGCACAGATACGCAGTATTTT. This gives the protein CASSQGLSTDTQYF.

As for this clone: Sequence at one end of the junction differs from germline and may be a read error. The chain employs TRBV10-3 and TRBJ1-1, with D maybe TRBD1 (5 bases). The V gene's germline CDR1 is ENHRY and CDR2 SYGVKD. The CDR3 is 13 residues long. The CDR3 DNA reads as TGTGCCATCAGTGAGTACCAGGGTGGTGAAACTTTCTTT. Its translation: CAISEYQGGETFF.

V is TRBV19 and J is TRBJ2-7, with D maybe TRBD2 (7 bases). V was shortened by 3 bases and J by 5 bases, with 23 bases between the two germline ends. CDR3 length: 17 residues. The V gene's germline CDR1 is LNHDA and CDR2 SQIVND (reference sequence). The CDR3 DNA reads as TGTGCCAGTAGTATTCGTCCGATGGGGGGGGCGAGGGACGAGCAGTACTTC. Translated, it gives CASSIRPMGGARDEQYF.

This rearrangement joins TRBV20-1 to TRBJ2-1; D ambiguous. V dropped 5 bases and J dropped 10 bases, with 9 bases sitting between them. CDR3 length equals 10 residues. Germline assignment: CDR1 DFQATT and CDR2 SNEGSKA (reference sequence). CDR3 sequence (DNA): TGCAGTGCTGGCCGAGAGGAGCAGTTCTTC. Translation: CSAGREEQFF.

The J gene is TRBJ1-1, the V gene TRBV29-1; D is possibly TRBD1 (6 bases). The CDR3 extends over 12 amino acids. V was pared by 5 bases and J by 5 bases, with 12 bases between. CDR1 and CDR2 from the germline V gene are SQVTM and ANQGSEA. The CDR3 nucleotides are TGCAGCGTTCAACAGGGAGGAACTGAAGCTTTCTTT. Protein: CSVQQGGTEAFF.

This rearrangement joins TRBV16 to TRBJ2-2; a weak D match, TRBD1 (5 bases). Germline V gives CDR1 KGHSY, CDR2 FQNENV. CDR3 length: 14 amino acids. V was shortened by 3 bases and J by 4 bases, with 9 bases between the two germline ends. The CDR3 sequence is CASSHRDSTGELFF. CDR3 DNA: TGTGCCAGCAGCCATCGAGACAGCACCGGGGAGCTGTTTTTT.

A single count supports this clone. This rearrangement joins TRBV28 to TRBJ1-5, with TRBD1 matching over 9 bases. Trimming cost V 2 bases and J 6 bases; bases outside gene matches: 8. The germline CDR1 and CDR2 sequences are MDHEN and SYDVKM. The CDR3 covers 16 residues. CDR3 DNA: TGTGCCAGCAGTTTAACCGATTTGGGACAGGGTCAGCCCCAGCATTTT. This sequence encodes CASSLTDLGQGQPQHF. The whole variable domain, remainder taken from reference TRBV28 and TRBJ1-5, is DVKVTQSSRYLVKRTGEKVFLECVQDMDHENMFWYRQDPGLGLRLIYFSYDVKMKEKGDIPEGYSVSREKKERFSLILESASTNQTSMYLCASSLTDLGQGQPQHFGDGTRLSIL.

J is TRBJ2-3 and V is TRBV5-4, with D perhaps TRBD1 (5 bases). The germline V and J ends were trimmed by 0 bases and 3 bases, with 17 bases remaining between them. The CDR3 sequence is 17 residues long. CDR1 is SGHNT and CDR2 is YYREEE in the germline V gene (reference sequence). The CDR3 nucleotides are TGTGCCAGCAGCTTGGGGGGCATGGGTCCCCTAACAGATACGCAGTATTTT. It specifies CASSLGGMGPLTDTQYF.

As DNA, the CDR3 is TGCAGCGTCTCGCTGACAGGGTCCTACGAGCAGTACTTC. This codes for CSVSLTGSYEQYF. V gene TRBV29-1 combines with J gene TRBJ2-7, with TRBD1 matching 7 bases. Germline V gene lookup returns CDR1 SQVTM and CDR2 ANQGSEA. CDR3 length: 13 residues. The trim removed 6 bases at V and 1 base at J, leaving 6 bases unmatched.

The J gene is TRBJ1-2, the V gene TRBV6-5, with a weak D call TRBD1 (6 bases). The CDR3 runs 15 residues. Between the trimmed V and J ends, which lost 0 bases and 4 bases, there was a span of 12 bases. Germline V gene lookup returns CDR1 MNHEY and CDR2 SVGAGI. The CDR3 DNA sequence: TGTGCCAGCAGTTACTCGACAGGAGTAAGCTATGGCTACACCTTC. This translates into CASSYSTGVSYGYTF.

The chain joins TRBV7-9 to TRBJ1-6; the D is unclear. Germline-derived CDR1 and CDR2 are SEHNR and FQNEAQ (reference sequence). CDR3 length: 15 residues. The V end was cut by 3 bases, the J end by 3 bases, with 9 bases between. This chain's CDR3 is CASSFGGNYNSPLHF. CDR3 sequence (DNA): TGTGCCAGCAGCTTTGGAGGGAACTATAATTCACCCCTCCACTTT.

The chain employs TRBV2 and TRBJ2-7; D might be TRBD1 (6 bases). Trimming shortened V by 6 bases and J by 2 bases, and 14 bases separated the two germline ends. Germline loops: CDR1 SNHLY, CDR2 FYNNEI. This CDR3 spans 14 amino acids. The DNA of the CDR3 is TGTGCCAGCAGATCGGACAGCTCGACCTACGAGCAGTACTTC. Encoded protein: CASRSDSSTYEQYF.

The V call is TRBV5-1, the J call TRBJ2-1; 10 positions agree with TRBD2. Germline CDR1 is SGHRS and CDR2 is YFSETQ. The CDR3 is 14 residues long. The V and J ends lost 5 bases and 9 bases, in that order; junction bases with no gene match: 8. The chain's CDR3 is CASSGLAAHGEQFF. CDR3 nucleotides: TGCGCCAGCAGTGGACTAGCGGCTCACGGTGAGCAGTTCTTC.

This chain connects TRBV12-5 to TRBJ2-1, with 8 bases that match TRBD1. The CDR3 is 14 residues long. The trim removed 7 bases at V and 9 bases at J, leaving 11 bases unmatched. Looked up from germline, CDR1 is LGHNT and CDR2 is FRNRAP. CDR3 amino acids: CASVGAGGLVEQFF. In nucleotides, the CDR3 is TGTGCTAGTGTCGGGGCAGGGGGCTTGGTTGAGCAGTTCTTC.

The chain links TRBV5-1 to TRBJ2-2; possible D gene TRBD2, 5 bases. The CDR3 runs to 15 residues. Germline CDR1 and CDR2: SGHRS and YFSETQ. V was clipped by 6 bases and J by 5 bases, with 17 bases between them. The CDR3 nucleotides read TGCGCCAGCACCTTTACAATCGGGGTTACCGGGGAGCTGTTTTTT. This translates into CASTFTIGVTGELFF.

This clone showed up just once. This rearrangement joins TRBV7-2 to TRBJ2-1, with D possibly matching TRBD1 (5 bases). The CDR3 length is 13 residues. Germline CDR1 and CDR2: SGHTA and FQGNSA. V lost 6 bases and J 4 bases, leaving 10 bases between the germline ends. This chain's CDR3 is CASSYDRYNEQFF. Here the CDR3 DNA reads TGTGCCAGCAGTTACGACAGATACAATGAGCAGTTCTTC.

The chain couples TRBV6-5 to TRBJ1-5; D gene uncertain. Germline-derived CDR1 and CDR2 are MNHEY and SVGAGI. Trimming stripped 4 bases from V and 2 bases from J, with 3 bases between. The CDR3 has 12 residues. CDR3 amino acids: CASSSGNQPQHF. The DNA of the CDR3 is TGTGCCAGCAGTTCAGGCAATCAGCCCCAGCATTTT.